This T cell receptor beta chain was profiled in a study of T cell repertoires in ileal Crohn's disease. Study-wide points: Compared with non-smokers, active smokers at surgery showed more clonal expansions.

As to this clone: Its antigen is currently unknown.

Using immunoSEQ multiplex PCR, the repertoire was profiled, and TCRdb retains in-frame clones only, with some absent. The profile shows some 4,200 clones, approximately 80% of them singletons. Germline values: CDR1 SNHLY, CDR2 FYNNEI. The CDR3 spans 17 residues. Trimming removed 6 bases at V and 6 bases at J, with 26 bases between. This TCR was recovered from an adult with Crohn's disease. Sequencing input: ileal tissue. This rearrangement joins TRBV2 to TRBJ1-1, with D possibly TRBD1 on 6 matching bases. Here the CDR3 reads CASSVYSLGAGSSEAFF. DNA for the CDR3: TGTGCCAGCAGCGTTTATTCGTTGGGGGCGGGTTCTTCTGAAGCTTTCTTT.